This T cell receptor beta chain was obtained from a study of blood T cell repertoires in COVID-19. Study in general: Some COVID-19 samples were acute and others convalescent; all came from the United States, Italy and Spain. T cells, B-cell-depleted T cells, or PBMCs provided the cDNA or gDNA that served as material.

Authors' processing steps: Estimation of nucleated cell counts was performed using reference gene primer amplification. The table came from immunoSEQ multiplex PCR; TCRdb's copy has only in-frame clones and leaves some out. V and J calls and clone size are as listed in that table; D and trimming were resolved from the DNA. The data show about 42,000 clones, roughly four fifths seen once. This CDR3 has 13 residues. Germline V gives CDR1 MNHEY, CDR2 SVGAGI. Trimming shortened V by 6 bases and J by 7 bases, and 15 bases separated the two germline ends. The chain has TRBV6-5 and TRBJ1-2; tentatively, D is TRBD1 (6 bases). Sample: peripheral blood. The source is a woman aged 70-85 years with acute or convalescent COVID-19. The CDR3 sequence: CASSGQPNAGYTF. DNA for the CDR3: TGTGCCAGCAGCGGACAGCCCAACGCTGGCTACACCTTC.